A selection of T cell receptor beta chains follows, all from one sample in a study of control samples from healthy donors and cancer patients. Clones were read by immunoSEQ multiplex PCR, and TCRdb kept only the in-frame ones, dropping some. The table shows roughly 150,000 clones, with about 94% occurring only once. The sequenced sample was blood. All receptors derive from a man aged 45-65 years in good health. CDR3s include the opening cysteine and the closing phenylalanine or tryptophan. The D gene is left open where the match is weak. The size field is filled for only some rows; it gives once, few, many or a size class.

NA	TRBV28	NA	TRBJ1-1	TGTGCCAGCAGTCCCACCAGGGGCGAAGCTTTCTTT	CASSPTRGEAFF
NA	TRBV4-2	NA	TRBJ2-7	TGTGCCAGCAGCCAAGATCGGGCCGAGCAGTACTTC	CASSQDRAEQYF
NA	TRBV30	NA	TRBJ1-4	TGTGCCTGGAGTCGGGAAGTTCCTAATGAAAAACTGTTTTTT	CAWSREVPNEKLFF
NA	TRBV25-1	TRBD1	TRBJ1-2	TGTGCCAGCAGTGATCAGGCAGGGGGGAGGTATGGCTACACCTTC	CASSDQAGGRYGYTF
NA	TRBV7-7	NA	TRBJ2-1	TGTGCTAGCAGCTTAAGGCCTACCGGCGAGCAGTTCTTC	CASSLRPTGEQFF
NA	TRBV28	NA	TRBJ1-5	TGTGCCAGCAGTTCTATTAATCAGCCCCAGCATTTT	CASSSINQPQHF
NA	TRBV28	NA	TRBJ2-7	TGTGCCAGCATGAGGGGGTACGAGCAGTACTTC	CASMRGYEQYF
once	TRBV10-1	NA	TRBJ2-1	TGCGCCAGCAGCCACTCAGGAGAGCAGTTCTTC	CASSHSGEQFF
NA	TRBV18	NA	TRBJ2-5	TGTGCCAGCTCACAGAGGGGGGGCGTCAAAGAGACCCAGTACTTC	CASSQRGGVKETQYF
NA	TRBV14	NA	TRBJ1-6	TGTGCCAGCAGCCGCAGCGTTAACTCCTATAATTCACCCCTCCACTTT	CASSRSVNSYNSPLHF
NA	TRBV25-1	NA	TRBJ2-1	TGTGCCAGCAGTGACCTCGGGACTTATCCTGAGCAGTTCTTC	CASSDLGTYPEQFF
NA	TRBV6-2/TRBV6-3	NA	TRBJ1-2	TGTGCCAGCAGTCGAGAGGACAGAAACCTCTATGGCTACACCTTC	CASSREDRNLYGYTF
NA	TRBV6-5	NA	TRBJ1-2	TGTGCCAGCAGTAGATGGACCTATGGCTACACCTTC	CASSRWTYGYTF
NA	TRBV6-6	NA	TRBJ2-4	TGTGCCAGCAACAAAGGGCGGGAAGGCAAAAACATTCAGTACTTC	CASNKGREGKNIQYF
NA	TRBV20-1	NA	TRBJ2-7	TGCAGTGCCCCACAGGGTGGCGGGCAGTACTTC	CSAPQGGGQYF
NA	TRBV20-1	NA	TRBJ2-3	TGCAGTGCATTGACCCAAGTTACGCAGTATTTT	CSALTQVTQYF
once	TRBV7-9	TRBD2	TRBJ2-3	TGTGCCAGCAGCCCGACTAGCGGGAAAGCGACAGATACGCAGTATTTT	CASSPTSGKATDTQYF
NA	TRBV7-9	NA	TRBJ1-2	TGTGCCAGCAGCTTTGGCAGGAACTATGGCTACACCTTC	CASSFGRNYGYTF
NA	TRBV19	TRBD2	TRBJ2-3	TGTGCCAGTAGGACTAGCGGGAACACAGATACGCAGTATTTT	CASRTSGNTDTQYF
NA	TRBV19	NA	TRBJ1-3	TGTGCCAGTAGCACATCTGGAAACACCATATATTTT	CASSTSGNTIYF
NA	TRBV5-5	TRBD1	TRBJ1-3	TGTGCCAGCAGCTGGACAGGGGCTGGAAACACCATATATTTT	CASSWTGAGNTIYF
NA	TRBV7-2	NA	TRBJ1-2	TGTGCCAGCAGCTCGAGTCCCGGGACCGGATCCAGTGGCTACACCTTC	CASSSSPGTGSSGYTF
NA	TRBV2	NA	TRBJ1-1	TGTGCCAGCCTTAAGGAGAAGATGAACACTGAAGCTTTCTTT	CASLKEKMNTEAFF
once	TRBV6-6	NA	TRBJ2-3	TGTGCCAGCAGTTGGAGGAACCTGATATACGGGCAGTATTTT	CASSWRNLIYGQYF